The clone carrying this TCR beta chain has only one observation. Its antigen remains unidentified. Produced via immunoSEQ multiplex PCR; TCRdb's table is partial and in-frame only. The table shows around 130,000 clones, with around 90% occurring only once. This sample is part of a study of T cell responses to AZD1222 COVID-19 vaccine. The wider study: Second doses at about 4 or about 12 weeks were pooled.

The CDR3 totals 13 residues. J gave up 3 bases and V 8 bases, and 5 bases lay outside the gene matches. Germline V gives CDR1 KGHSH, CDR2 LQKENI. General observations from the study: Vaccination with two AZD1222 doses was followed by a rise in Spike-specific TCR breadth and depth. AZD1222 recipients seropositive at baseline numbered only 6 or 7. Nearly half of spike-specific TCRs reportedly target unmutated variant regions.

The specimen comprised peripheral blood, sampled on day 0 of AZD1222 vaccination. This rearrangement joins TRBV18 to TRBJ1-1, with 8 bases aligning to TRBD1. The origin of this receptor is an adult in good health. Written as DNA, the CDR3 is TGTGCCAGCCTGACAGGGGAGGACACTGAAGCTTTCTTT. This translates into CASLTGEDTEAFF.